The 21 T cell receptor beta chains below were found in one sample sequenced in a study of T-cell reconstitution after alpha-beta-depleted transplantation in children. The TCRbeta library incorporated unique molecular identifiers. TCRdb called the PCR reads again in MiXCR, with one record for every CDR3 protein. Among roughly 5,100 distinct CDR3 sequences, roughly 25% were seen once, and the ten largest hold 36%. Sequenced here: PBMCs, mostly from graft donor cells, sampled 60 days after TCRalphabeta/CD19-depleted stem cell transplant. These receptors all stem from a male patient aged 2-15 years who had a stem cell transplant for acute lymphoblastic leukemia, so the T cells may come from the graft donor.

This clonotype came up many times. The chain has TRBV7-9 and TRBJ2-2, with 7 nucleotides matching TRBD2. Trimming took 2 bases from V and 6 from J; bases not matched to a gene: 3. The CDR3 totals 14 residues. CDR1 SEHNR and CDR2 FQNEAQ come from the germline V gene (reference sequence). In nucleotides, the CDR3 is TGTGCCAGCAGCTTACTCGCGGGGGCCGGGGAGCTGTTTTTT. Translated: CASSLLAGAGELFF.

This clonotype was observed at least ten times. The rearrangement joins TRBV7-9 to TRBJ1-4; TRBD1 agrees at 9 bases. V shed 4 bases, J shed 8 bases, and the junction held 5 bases outside the gene matches. Germline assignment: CDR1 SEHNR and CDR2 FQNEAQ (reference sequence). The CDR3 loop spans 14 amino acids. The CDR3 region is CASSSGQGNEKLFF. CDR3 DNA: TGTGCCAGCAGCTCGGGACAGGGCAACGAAAAACTGTTTTTT.

This clonotype has at least ten counts. The chain recombines TRBV11-2 with TRBJ2-1; D is unclear. The CDR3 covers 13 residues. Germline values: CDR1 SGHAT, CDR2 FQNNGV. V lost 1 base and J lost 8, with 9 bases in between. In DNA form, the CDR3 reads TGTGCCAGCAGCTTAGGGACCCCAGATGAGCAGTTCTTC. Translated: CASSLGTPDEQFF.

V usage is TRBV7-3 and J usage is TRBJ1-1; the D gene is possibly TRBD1 (5 bases). The CDR3 totals 17 residues. Germline CDR1 and CDR2: SGHTA and FQGTGA. V lost 0 bases, J lost 0 bases, and 14 bases lay in between. The CDR3 reads CASSLTGTGSVNTEAFF. For the CDR3, the DNA is TGTGCCAGCAGCTTAACCGGGACTGGGTCCGTGAACACTGAAGCTTTCTTT.

In its sample, this clonotype was seen many times. The genes are TRBV7-9 and TRBJ2-5; TRBD2 is a possible D gene (6 bases). The germline V gene has CDR1 SEHNR and CDR2 FQNEAQ (reference sequence). V shed 5 bases and J shed 0 bases, with 10 bases lying between them. The CDR3 consists of 14 residues. CDR3 DNA: TGTGCCAGCAGCCGGCGGGGAGACCAAGAGACCCAGTACTTC. Translating it yields CASSRRGDQETQYF.

V and J are TRBV4-1 and TRBJ2-3; the match to TRBD1 covers 8 bases. The CDR3 runs 16 residues. The V gene end was trimmed by 0 bases and the J gene end by 1 base; junction bases not matched to a gene: 3. Germline CDR1 MGHRA, CDR2 YSYEKL. The CDR3 region is CASSQDRGLGTDTQYF. CDR3 sequence (DNA): TGCGCCAGCAGCCAAGACAGGGGGCTGGGCACAGATACGCAGTATTTT.

This clonotype was seen repeatedly, ten times or more. The chain recombines TRBV30 with TRBJ2-2; TRBD2 matches 11 bases. V shed 2 bases, J shed 0 bases, and the junction held 8 bases outside the gene matches. The germline gives CDR1 GTSNPN, CDR2 SVGIG (reference sequence). This CDR3 region has 18 residues. The CDR3 is CAWSSTTSGKPNTGELFF. The CDR3 DNA sequence: TGTGCCTGGAGTTCAACGACTAGCGGGAAACCGAACACCGGGGAGCTGTTTTTT.

This clonotype showed up many times. One end of the junction does not line up with germline, which may come from a read error. The V and J genes are TRBV10-3 and TRBJ1-1; unclear D gene. Germline loops: CDR1 ENHRY, CDR2 SYGVKD. The CDR3 totals 12 residues. CDR3 loop: CAISESADEAFF. The DNA of the CDR3 is TGTGCCATCAGTGAGTCTGCGGACGAAGCCTTCTTT.

This clonotype was found once. CDR3 in amino acids: CASSLGGRAGNTIYF. The CDR3 DNA reads as TGCGCCAGCAGCCTGGGGGGGCGTGCTGGAAACACCATATATTTT. The chain combines TRBV5-1 with TRBJ1-3; TRBD1 is a possible D gene (6 bases). V was trimmed by 4 bases and J by 2 bases, leaving 13 bases between them. In germline, CDR1 is SGHRS, CDR2 YFSETQ. This CDR3 has 15 residues.

This clonotype was observed at least ten times. This chain connects TRBV10-1 to TRBJ1-1; D uncertain. CDR1 WNHNN and CDR2 SYGVQD come from the germline V gene (reference sequence). This CDR3 comprises 17 residues. Trimming removed 2 bases from V and 1 base from J, with 17 bases in between. CDR3 DNA: TGCGCCAGCAGTGAGATTTTAACGGGCGCGGAGAACACTGAAGCTTTCTTT. As protein: CASSEILTGAENTEAFF.

Only one count was recorded for this clonotype. CDR3 residues: CASSLSGYQGEQYF. The CDR3 region has the DNA TGTGCCAGCTCCCTTAGCGGGTACCAGGGCGAGCAGTACTTC. This rearrangement joins TRBV12-3 or TRBV12-4 to TRBJ2-7; 7 bases map to TRBD2. Trimming at V came to 8 bases and at J to 6 bases, leaving 13 bases not matched to a gene. This CDR3 is 14 amino acids long.

The chain has TRBV27 and TRBJ1-5; D is ambiguous. The CDR3 runs 14 residues. Germline V gene sequence: CDR1 MNHEY, CDR2 SMNVEV (reference sequence). Trimming shortened V by 3 bases and J by 5 bases, and 11 bases separated the two germline ends. The CDR3 sequence: CASSFSGGHQPQHF. CDR3 sequence (DNA): TGTGCCAGCAGTTTCTCGGGCGGACATCAGCCCCAGCATTTT.

The chain uses TRBV11-3 and TRBJ2-1; D uncertain. Germline CDR1 is SGHNT and CDR2 is YENEEA. The V end lost 6 bases, the J end lost 5 bases, and 11 bases lay between the germline ends. There are 13 residues in the CDR3. The CDR3 spells CASSKPPDNEQFF. CDR3 DNA: TGTGCCAGCAGTAAGCCCCCGGACAATGAGCAGTTCTTC.

This clonotype occurred a few times. This chain links TRBV7-9 with TRBJ1-6; 7 nucleotides line up with TRBD1. The CDR3 is 15 residues long. Per the germline V gene, CDR1 is SEHNR and CDR2 is FQNEAQ (reference sequence). Unmatched junction bases numbered 10, after V lost 0 bases and J lost 14 bases. This chain's CDR3 is CASSLAGTEDETLHF. CDR3 coding DNA: TGTGCCAGCAGCTTAGCGGGGACAGAAGATGAAACCCTCCACTTT.

This clonotype qualifies as medium-sized. The genes are TRBV10-3 and TRBJ2-1; unclear D gene. This CDR3 has 14 amino acids. Germline V lookup: CDR1 ENHRY, CDR2 SYGVKD. V was shortened by 5 bases and J by 0 bases, with 8 bases between the two germline ends. The chain's CDR3 is CAISPKSSYNEQFF. The CDR3 nucleotides read TGTGCCATCAGTCCGAAAAGCTCCTACAATGAGCAGTTCTTC.

This clonotype was found many times. The chain recombines TRBV6-5 with TRBJ2-2; perhaps TRBD2 as D (7 bases). V was shortened by 2 bases and J by 4 bases, with 11 bases between the two germline ends. Germline V gene lookup returns CDR1 MNHEY and CDR2 SVGAGI. The CDR3 sequence is 15 residues long. DNA of the CDR3: TGTGCCAGCAGTTACGAGGGGGGGCTCACCGGGGAGCTGTTTTTT. Encoded protein: CASSYEGGLTGELFF.

This chain connects TRBV12-3 or TRBV12-4 to TRBJ1-4; D is unclear. Trimming stripped 1 base from V and 7 bases from J, with 4 bases between. This CDR3 is 12 amino acids long. The CDR3 here is CASSLGFEKLFF. CDR3 DNA sequence: TGTGCCAGCAGTTTAGGGTTTGAAAAACTGTTTTTT.

This clonotype is judged medium-sized (0.01 to 0.1%). The V gene is TRBV25-1, the J gene TRBJ1-5, with no clear D. V was shortened by 7 bases and J by 0 bases, with 10 bases between the two germline ends. This CDR3 spans 14 amino acids. Germline V CDR1 and CDR2: MGHDK, SYGVNS. In nucleotides, the CDR3 is TGTGCCAGCACGGACGGTGGTAGCAATCAGCCCCAGCATTTT. Its protein is CASTDGGSNQPQHF.

The genes are TRBV5-1 and TRBJ2-1, with 8 bases fitting TRBD2. From germline, CDR1 is SGHRS and CDR2 YFSETQ. J lost 1 base, V lost 5 bases, and 8 bases had no gene match. The CDR3 is made up of 16 amino acids. The CDR3 spells CASRQNGLASYNEQFF. In nucleotides, the CDR3 is TGCGCCAGCAGGCAAAACGGACTAGCATCCTACAATGAGCAGTTCTTC. Filled out from reference TRBV5-1 and TRBJ2-1, the complete variable domain reads KAGVTQTPRYLIKTRGQQVTLSCSPISGHRSVSWYQQTPGQGLQFLFEYFSETQRNKGNFPGRFSGRQFSNSRSEMNVSTLELGDSALYLCASRQNGLASYNEQFFGPGTRLTVL.

Ten or more counts support this clonotype. The chain has TRBV6-5 and TRBJ2-7; 7 bases match TRBD1. The germline gives CDR1 MNHEY, CDR2 SVGAGI. The V segment lost 6 bases and the J segment 2 bases; nucleotides outside the gene matches: 10. CDR3 length: 15 amino acids. The DNA of the CDR3 is TGTGCCAGCAGGCAGACCGGGACAGTGGCCTACGAGCAGTACTTC. Translating gives CASRQTGTVAYEQYF.

This clonotype was recorded many times. The chain employs TRBV10-3 and TRBJ2-7; possibly TRBD1 or TRBD2 for D (6 bases each). V lost 11 bases, J lost 3 bases, and 17 bases lay in between. CDR1 is ENHRY, CDR2 SYGVKD, per germline. This CDR3 region has 13 residues. The CDR3 spells CAAGGRSNYEQYF. DNA for the CDR3: TGTGCCGCTGGGGGGCGGTCAAACTACGAGCAGTACTTC.